The 6 T cell receptor beta chains below come from one sample, sequenced in a study of cytomegalovirus exposure and HLA in healthy donors. 60 Vbeta and 13 Jbeta primers were used in PCR. Assay used: immunoSEQ multiplex PCR; TCRdb lists only in-frame clones, some missing. The table gives some 120,000 clones; the top ten clones make up about 2.2% of it. The source material was PBMCs. Source of these receptors: a man aged 40-50 years in good health and CMV-seronegative.

The V call is TRBV4-2, the J call TRBJ1-2, with D possibly TRBD1 on 6 matching bases. Germline CDR1 LGHNA, CDR2 YNFKEQ. V was shortened by 4 bases and J by 5 bases, with 14 bases between the two germline ends. This CDR3 is 14 amino acids long. CDR3: CASSPSTGTYGYTF. The CDR3, as DNA: TGTGCCAGCAGCCCTTCGACAGGAACGTATGGCTACACCTTC.

This chain links TRBV15 with TRBJ2-7; D perhaps matches TRBD1 (6 bases). Between the trimmed V and J ends, which lost 4 bases and 3 bases, there was a span of 16 bases. Per the germline V gene, CDR1 is LNHNV and CDR2 is YYDKDF (reference sequence). The CDR3 is 15 residues long. CDR3 residues: CATSTPGQRIYEQYF. The CDR3 DNA reads TGTGCCACCAGCACCCCGGGACAACGGATCTACGAGCAGTACTTC.

The V call is TRBV7-9, the J call TRBJ2-7, with D possibly matching TRBD1 (5 bases). V gave up 3 bases and J gave up 3 bases, with 27 bases separating them. The germline CDR1 and CDR2 sequences are SEHNR and FQNEAQ (reference sequence). This CDR3 region has 19 residues. Here the CDR3 DNA reads TGTGCCAGCAGCTTTGTCGAATGGACATACGAGGCCCCTAACTACGAGCAGTACTTC. Protein product: CASSFVEWTYEAPNYEQYF. The full variable domain, in which reference TRBV7-9 and TRBJ2-7 provide the parts outside the CDR3, is DTGVSQNPRHKITKRGQNVTFRCDPISEHNRLYWYRQTLGQGPEFLTYFQNEAQLEKSRLLSDRFSAERPKGSFSTLEIQRTEQGDSAMYLCASSFVEWTYEAPNYEQYFGPGTRLTVT.

This chain connects TRBV4-1 to TRBJ1-2; D is ambiguous. Germline lookup yields CDR1 MGHRA and CDR2 YSYEKL. This CDR3 has 15 residues. The germline V and J ends were trimmed by 1 base and 4 bases, with 13 bases remaining between them. The CDR3 bases are TGCGCCAGCAGCCAAGTGAAGGAGCCTTTCTATGGCTACACCTTC. Its translation: CASSQVKEPFYGYTF.

The CDR3 DNA reads TGTGCCAGCAGCTTGGTGAGAGGACTAGCGGGAGTAGAGACCCAGTACTTC. Residues: CASSLVRGLAGVETQYF. V is TRBV5-4 and J is TRBJ2-5, with 13 bases fitting TRBD2. The CDR3 loop spans 17 amino acids. Germline V gene data show CDR1 as SGHNT and CDR2 as YYREEE (reference sequence). J was trimmed by 4 bases and V by 0 bases; bases with no gene match: 6.

V usage is TRBV6-6 and J usage is TRBJ2-3, with D maybe TRBD2 (6 bases). Germline CDR1 is MNHNY and CDR2 is SVGAGI (reference sequence). Trimming stripped 0 bases from V and 6 bases from J, with 13 bases between. The length of the CDR3 is 15 residues. This CDR3 reads CASSYSPGAGDTQYF. The DNA of the CDR3 is TGTGCCAGCAGTTACTCACCGGGAGCGGGTGATACGCAGTATTTT.